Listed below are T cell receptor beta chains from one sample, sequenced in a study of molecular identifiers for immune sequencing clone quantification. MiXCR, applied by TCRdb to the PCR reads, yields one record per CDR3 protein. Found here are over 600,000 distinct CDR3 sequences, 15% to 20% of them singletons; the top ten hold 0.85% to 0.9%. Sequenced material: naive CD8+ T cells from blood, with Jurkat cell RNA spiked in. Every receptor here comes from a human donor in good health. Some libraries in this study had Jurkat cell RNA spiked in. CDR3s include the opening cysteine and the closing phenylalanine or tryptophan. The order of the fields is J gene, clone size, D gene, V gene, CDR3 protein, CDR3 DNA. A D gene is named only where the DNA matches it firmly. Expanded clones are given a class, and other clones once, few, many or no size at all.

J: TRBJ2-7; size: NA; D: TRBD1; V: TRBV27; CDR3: CASSLLIDRDEQYF; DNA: TGTGCCAGCAGTCTTCTCATCGACAGGGACGAGCAGTACTTC
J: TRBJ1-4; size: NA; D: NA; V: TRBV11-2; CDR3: CASSEILKPDEKLFF; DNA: TGTGCCAGCAGCGAAATCCTTAAACCGGATGAAAAACTGTTTTTT
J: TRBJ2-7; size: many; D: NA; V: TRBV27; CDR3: CASSLTAGYYEQYF; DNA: TGTGCCAGCAGTCTGACCGCGGGATACTACGAGCAGTACTTC
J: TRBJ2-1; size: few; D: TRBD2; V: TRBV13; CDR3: CASRSGLAGGGPNNEQFF; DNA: TGTGCCAGCAGATCAGGACTAGCCGGGGGGGGTCCAAACAATGAGCAGTTCTTC
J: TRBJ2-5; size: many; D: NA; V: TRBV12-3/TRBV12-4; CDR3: CASSSPGEETQYF; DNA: TGTGCCAGCAGCTCCCCAGGGGAAGAGACCCAGTACTTC
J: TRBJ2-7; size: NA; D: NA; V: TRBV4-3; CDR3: CASGLGTAVSNYEQYF; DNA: TGCGCCAGCGGCCTAGGGACGGCCGTTTCTAACTACGAGCAGTACTTC
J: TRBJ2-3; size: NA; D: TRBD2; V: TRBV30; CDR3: CAWSGTSVSTDTQYF; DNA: TGTGCCTGGAGCGGGACTAGCGTTAGCACAGATACGCAGTATTTT
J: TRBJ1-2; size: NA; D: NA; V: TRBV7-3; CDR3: CGSSFTGGDGYGYTF; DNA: TGTGGCAGCAGCTTCACGGGGGGCGACGGCTATGGCTACACCTTC
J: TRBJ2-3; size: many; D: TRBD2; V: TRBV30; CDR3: CAWSVLSSGRADTQYF; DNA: TGTGCCTGGAGTGTACTCTCTAGCGGGAGAGCAGATACGCAGTATTTT
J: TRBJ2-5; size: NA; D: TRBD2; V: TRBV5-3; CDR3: CASSSPDGGVYQETQYF; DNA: TGTGCCAGCAGCTCTCCCGACGGGGGGGTGTACCAAGAGACCCAGTACTTC
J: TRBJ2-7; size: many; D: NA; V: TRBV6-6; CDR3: CASSYSQAEEQYF; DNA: TGTGCCAGCAGTTACTCGCAGGCGGAGGAGCAGTACTTC
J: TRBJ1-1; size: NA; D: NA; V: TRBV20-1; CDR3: CSARPWGLNTEAFF; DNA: TGCAGTGCTAGACCTTGGGGCCTGAACACTGAAGCTTTCTTT
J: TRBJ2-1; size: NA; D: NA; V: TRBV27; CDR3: CASSLGPNEQSF; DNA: TGTGCCAGCAGTTTGGGTCCCAATGAGCAGTCCTTC
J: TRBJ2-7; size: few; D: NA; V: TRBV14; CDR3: CASSLIGVEQYF; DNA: TGTGCCAGCAGCCTGATTGGGGTCGAGCAGTACTTC
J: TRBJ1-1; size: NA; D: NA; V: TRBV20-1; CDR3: CSARDQRNTEAFF; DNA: TGCAGTGCTAGAGATCAACGGAACACTGAAGCTTTCTTT
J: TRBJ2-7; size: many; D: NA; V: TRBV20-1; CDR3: CSARDRATSYEQYF; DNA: TGCAGTGCTAGAGACAGGGCGACGTCCTACGAGCAGTACTTC
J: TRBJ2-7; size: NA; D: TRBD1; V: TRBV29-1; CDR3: CSVIFRDRVVEQYF; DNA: TGCAGCGTTATCTTCCGGGACAGGGTTGTCGAGCAGTACTTC
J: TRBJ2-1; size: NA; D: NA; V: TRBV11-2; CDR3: CASSWGGALIGNEQFF; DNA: TGTGCCAGCAGCTGGGGCGGGGCGTTGATCGGCAATGAGCAGTTCTTC
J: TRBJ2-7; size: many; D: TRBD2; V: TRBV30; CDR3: CAWSVSSGSYEQYF; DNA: TGTGCCTGGAGTGTTTCGAGCGGGAGTTACGAGCAGTACTTC
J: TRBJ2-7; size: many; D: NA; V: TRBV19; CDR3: CASSTHLWGERAYEQYF; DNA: TGTGCCAGTAGTACACATCTTTGGGGAGAGAGGGCCTACGAGCAGTACTTC
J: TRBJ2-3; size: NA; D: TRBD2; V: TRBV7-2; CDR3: CASSLAVAGGAIGDTQYF; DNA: TGTGCCAGCAGCTTAGCGGTAGCGGGGGGGGCGATCGGAGATACGCAGTATTTT
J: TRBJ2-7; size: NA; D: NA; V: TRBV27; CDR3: CASRKTGGDPRHWEQYF; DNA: TGTGCCAGCAGGAAAACCGGAGGGGACCCCAGACATTGGGAGCAGTACTTC
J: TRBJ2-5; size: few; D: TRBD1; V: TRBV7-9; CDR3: CASSPGTGPRETQYF; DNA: TGTGCCAGCAGCCCGGGGACAGGGCCTCGGGAGACCCAGTACTTC
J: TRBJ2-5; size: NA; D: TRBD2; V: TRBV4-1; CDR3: CASSQESSGGAQETQYF; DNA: TGCGCCAGCAGCCAAGAGTCTAGCGGGGGGGCTCAAGAGACCCAGTACTTC
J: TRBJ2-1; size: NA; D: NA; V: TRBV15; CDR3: CATSSAGNSTSEQFF; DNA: TGTGCCACCAGCAGCGCCGGGAACTCCACTAGTGAGCAGTTCTTC
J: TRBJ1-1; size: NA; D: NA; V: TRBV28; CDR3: CASSFRGGGTVAFF; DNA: TGTGCCAGCAGCTTTAGGGGTGGCGGCACTGTAGCTTTCTTT
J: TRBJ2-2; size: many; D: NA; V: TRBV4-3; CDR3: CASRPGVGGITGELFF; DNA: TGCGCCAGCCGCCCGGGGGTGGGCGGGATAACCGGGGAGCTGTTTTTT
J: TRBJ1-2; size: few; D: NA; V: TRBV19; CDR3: CASSPTVALPLTF; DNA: TGTGCCAGTAGTCCCACTGTGGCTCTCCCGCTAACCTTC
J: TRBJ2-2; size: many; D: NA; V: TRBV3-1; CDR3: CATRHHGTQNTGELFF; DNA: TGTGCCACCCGACACCACGGGACACAGAACACCGGGGAGCTGTTTTTT
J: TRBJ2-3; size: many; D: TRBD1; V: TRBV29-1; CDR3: CSVKRQGESDTQYF; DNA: TGCAGCGTTAAGAGACAGGGGGAATCAGATACGCAGTATTTT